Ten or more counts support the clone carrying this TCR beta chain. Its antigen is as yet unknown. CDR3 length equals 14 residues. The V gene end was trimmed by 1 base and the J gene end by 5 bases; junction bases not matched to a gene: 4. Germline CDR1 reads DFQATT; CDR2 reads SNEGSKA (reference sequence). This specimen comes from a study of early T cells in non-severe SARS-CoV-2 infection. Study-wide background: Unpaired chains resulted from sequencing bulk RNA of unsorted whole blood. Study-level results: Sequences matched to VDJdb favored anti-spike CD8 responses, while private and CD4 specificities were missed.

As part of library construction, unique molecular identifiers were attached to individual cDNA molecules. TCRdb passed the 5' RACE reads through MiXCR, listing each CDR3 protein once. The table includes under 65,000 distinct CDR3 sequences, approximately 12% detected once. The source of this sequence is an adult who was a healthcare worker with PCR-confirmed SARS-CoV-2 infection or an uninfected control (not recorded which). The V and J genes are TRBV20-1 and TRBJ2-3, with 9 bases fitting TRBD2. Material for sequencing was whole blood. CDR3 DNA: TGCAGTGCTAGAGTATCAGCGGGGGGAGATACGCAGTATTTT. It codes for CSARVSAGGDTQYF.